This T cell receptor beta chain was observed in a study of T cells in localized non-small cell lung cancer. General study results and limits: Without multi-region sequencing, intratumor heterogeneity could not be excluded. For the top 100 tumor clones, a median around 55 also appeared in adjacent lung. The highest T cell clonality was in uninvolved adjacent lung, above tumor. In the blood, greater T cell density corresponded to longer overall survival.

Assay: immunoSEQ multiplex PCR; the TCRdb copy retains only in-frame clones and omits some. The sample shows over 45,000 clones, more than 75% of them seen only once. Concerning this clone: Its matching antigen is unknown.

The germline V gene has CDR1 SGHTA and CDR2 FQGNSA. This CDR3 has 14 residues. Trimming pared 0 bases from V and 1 base from J, leaving 6 bases between. The rearrangement links TRBV7-2 to TRBJ2-5; D gene uncertain. The sequence was obtained from a female donor with stage II lung adenocarcinoma. Sample: PBMCs, taken before any cancer treatment. The CDR3 is CASSLAGIQETQYF. The CDR3 region has the DNA TGTGCCAGCAGCTTAGCGGGGATCCAAGAGACCCAGTACTTC.